Presented here are 27 T cell receptor beta chains from one specimen sequenced in a study of cytomegalovirus exposure and HLA in healthy donors. The study ran its PCR with 60 Vbeta and 13 Jbeta primers. The protocol was immunoSEQ multiplex PCR, while the TCRdb copy is restricted to in-frame clones and leaves out a portion. The data contain 150,000 to 180,000 clones, approximately 80% of them singletons. Sequencing input: PBMCs. Every receptor here comes from a woman aged 40 to 50 in good health and CMV-seronegative.

The chain has TRBV6-5 and TRBJ2-7; TRBD1 matches at 7 bases. The germline V gene encodes CDR1 MNHEY and CDR2 SVGAGI. J gave up 7 bases and V 5 bases, and 8 bases lay outside the gene matches. CDR3 length: 13 amino acids. The CDR3 spells CASSGYRGGEQYF. The CDR3 bases are TGTGCCAGCAGTGGATACAGGGGCGGGGAGCAGTACTTC.

This clone appeared once. The chain uses TRBV5-1 and TRBJ2-2, with a tentative D call TRBD1 (6 bases). The germline V gene has CDR1 SGHRS and CDR2 YFSETQ. Trimming took off 4 bases at V and 1 base at J, with 17 bases between the two ends. The CDR3 extends over 17 amino acids. The CDR3 region is CASSPSSGTLNTGELFF. CDR3 coding DNA: TGCGCCAGCAGCCCCAGTTCCGGGACACTGAACACCGGGGAGCTGTTTTTT.

This clone has just a few counts. This chain uses TRBV27 with TRBJ2-1, with 10 bases fitting TRBD2. Germline V CDR1 and CDR2: MNHEY, SMNVEV (reference sequence). There are 17 residues in the CDR3. Germline trimming cut 1 base from V and 6 bases from J; bases unmatched to any gene: 9. This CDR3 is CASSLFPAGGPGNEQFF. The CDR3 coding sequence is TGTGCCAGCAGTTTATTCCCAGCGGGGGGGCCGGGCAATGAGCAGTTCTTC.

This clone has a handful of counts. The chain couples TRBV13 to TRBJ2-7; possibly TRBD1 for D (6 bases). The CDR3 spans 14 residues. Trimming removed 2 bases from V and 0 bases from J, with 8 bases in between. Germline-derived CDR1 and CDR2 are PRHDT and FYEKMQ (reference sequence). CDR3 sequence (DNA): TGTGCCAGCAGCTTACAGGGGACCTCCTACGAGCAGTACTTC. It translates to CASSLQGTSYEQYF.

The chain joins TRBV6-5 to TRBJ1-4; a weak D match, TRBD1 (5 bases). Germline V CDR1 and CDR2: MNHEY, SVGAGI. The V end was cut by 6 bases, the J end by 5 bases, with 13 bases between. The CDR3 covers 14 residues. CDR3 loop: CASSRGGSNEKLFF. The CDR3 coding sequence is TGTGCCAGCAGCCGCGGGGGGTCGAATGAAAAACTGTTTTTT.

This clone was seen a few times. The chain couples TRBV11-3 to TRBJ1-5, with TRBD1 matching over 10 bases. There are 16 residues in the CDR3. The V gene end was trimmed by 1 base and the J gene end by 6 bases; junction bases not matched to a gene: 6. Germline loops: CDR1 SGHNT, CDR2 YENEEA. The CDR3 nucleotides read TGTGCCAGCAGCTTAGCCGGGACAGGGGTTGTTCAGCCCCAGCATTTT. Protein sequence: CASSLAGTGVVQPQHF. The entire variable domain, with the rest obtained from reference TRBV11-3 and TRBJ1-5, is as follows: EAGVVQSPRYKIIEKKQPVAFWCNPISGHNTLYWYLQNLGQGPELLIRYENEEAVDDSQLPKDRFSAERLKGVDSTLKIQPAELGDSAVYLCASSLAGTGVVQPQHFGDGTRLSIL.

This chain joins TRBV5-1 and TRBJ2-7; 12 nucleotides line up with TRBD2. Germline V gives CDR1 SGHRS, CDR2 YFSETQ. The junction had 3 bases not matched to a gene; V was cut back by 4 bases and J by 4 bases. This CDR3 has 14 amino acids. The CDR3 reads CASSGGTSGYEQYF. CDR3 in DNA: TGCGCCAGCAGCGGCGGGACTAGCGGGTACGAGCAGTACTTC.

V gene TRBV5-6 combines with J gene TRBJ2-5; 8 nucleotides align to TRBD1. This CDR3 spans 15 amino acids. CDR1 is SGHDT and CDR2 is YYEEEE in the germline V gene. V trimming: 4 bases; J trimming: 5 bases; junction bases outside the gene matches: 10. In DNA, the CDR3 is TGTGCCAGCAGCCTGACAGGGGAACGAGGGGAGACCCAGTACTTC. Translated: CASSLTGERGETQYF.

This sequence joins TRBV10-3 and TRBJ2-3; possibly TRBD2 for D (5 bases). The CDR3 runs to 14 residues. V lost 7 bases and J lost 0, with 11 bases in between. Looked up from germline, CDR1 is ENHRY and CDR2 is SYGVKD. The CDR3 nucleotides are TGTGCCATCACAGCGGACTCTAGCACAGATACGCAGTATTTT. It translates to CAITADSSTDTQYF.

CDR3 loop: CASSAPSGTGDVTGELFF. The CDR3 DNA sequence: TGCGCCAGCAGTGCGCCTAGCGGGACGGGAGACGTAACCGGGGAGCTGTTTTTT. The rearrangement uses TRBV10-1 and TRBJ2-2; 9 bases agree with TRBD2. CDR3 length: 18 amino acids. Trimming at V came to 4 bases and at J to 5 bases, leaving 14 bases not matched to a gene. Per germline, CDR1 WNHNN and CDR2 SYGVQD (reference sequence).

The rearrangement joins TRBV11-3 to TRBJ2-5; 8 positions match TRBD2. Gene TRBJ2-7 matches the end of the DNA better, so the J call may be wrong. CDR3 length: 15 residues. Germline V gene sequence: CDR1 SGHNT, CDR2 YENEEA. The CDR3 bases are TGTGCCAGCAGCCCAGTAGCGGGAAAGACCTACGAGCAGTACTTC. Protein sequence: CASSPVAGKTYEQYF.

The rearrangement links TRBV7-9 to TRBJ1-2; D gene unclear. The CDR3 covers 16 residues. Germline-derived CDR1 and CDR2 are SEHNR and FQNEAQ (reference sequence). V was shortened by 5 bases and J by 6 bases, with 22 bases between the two germline ends. This CDR3 is CASSPRNVGSPDGYTF. CDR3 sequence (DNA): TGTGCCAGCAGCCCCCGAAATGTCGGGAGTCCTGATGGCTACACCTTC.

The chain recombines TRBV6-5 with TRBJ2-5; the D gene is possibly TRBD1 (7 bases). The tail of the sequence fits TRBJ2-7 better, so the J call may be wrong. The CDR3 is 14 amino acids. Per the germline V gene, CDR1 is MNHEY and CDR2 is SVGAGI. The CDR3 region is CASSSLGQGGEQYF. DNA of the CDR3: TGTGCCAGCAGTTCCCTGGGGCAGGGGGGCGAGCAGTACTTC.

V usage is TRBV7-9 and J usage is TRBJ1-5, with 8 nucleotides matching TRBD1. J gave up 0 bases and V 4 bases, and 14 bases lay outside the gene matches. The CDR3 loop spans 19 amino acids. Germline V gene data show CDR1 as SEHNR and CDR2 as FQNEAQ (reference sequence). The CDR3 region has the DNA TGTGCCAGCAGCTCAGGGACAGGCGCGACTACGTATAGCAATCAGCCCCAGCATTTT. Its protein is CASSSGTGATTYSNQPQHF.

V and J are TRBV5-1 and TRBJ1-1, with 7 bases fitting TRBD1. Germline V CDR1 and CDR2: SGHRS, YFSETQ. V dropped 0 bases and J dropped 0; count of bases not matched to a gene: 8. CDR3 length: 17 residues. CDR3 amino acids: CASSLATGAVMNTEAFF. CDR3 DNA: TGCGCCAGCAGCTTGGCAACAGGGGCGGTCATGAACACTGAAGCTTTCTTT.

The chain joins TRBV5-1 to TRBJ1-1; D is undetermined. V was cut by 0 bases and J by 4 bases, with 13 bases left in between. The CDR3 consists of 15 residues. Germline-derived CDR1 and CDR2 are SGHRS and YFSETQ. The CDR3 sequence is CASSLASGSGTEAFF. Here the CDR3 DNA reads TGCGCCAGCAGCTTGGCCTCCGGGTCGGGCACTGAAGCTTTCTTT.

This clone was observed a few times. The J gene is TRBJ1-1, the V gene TRBV10-3; 7 nucleotides line up with TRBD1. V was pared by 4 bases and J by 1 base, with 9 bases of the junction left unmatched. Germline CDR1 is ENHRY and CDR2 is SYGVKD. This CDR3 region has 16 residues. In DNA, the CDR3 is TGTGCCATCAGTGGAGCCAACCGACAGGGGAACACTGAAGCTTTCTTT. Protein product: CAISGANRQGNTEAFF.

CDR3 protein: CASTRTGPDTQYF. DNA of the CDR3: TGTGCCAGCACCCGGACAGGACCAGATACGCAGTATTTT. This chain joins TRBV6-1 and TRBJ2-3; 7 bases line up with TRBD1. This CDR3 contains 13 residues. V shed 7 bases, J shed 4 bases, and the junction held 5 bases outside the gene matches. Germline lookup yields CDR1 MNHNS and CDR2 SASEGT.

A single count supports this clone. V and J are TRBV7-2 and TRBJ2-1; TRBD2 aligns across 7 bases. This CDR3 has 12 residues. CDR1 is SGHTA and CDR2 is FQGNSA in the germline V gene. The V gene end was trimmed by 5 bases and the J gene end by 10 bases; junction bases not matched to a gene: 5. The CDR3 sequence is CASSKLGGEQFF. The CDR3 nucleotides read TGTGCCAGCAGCAAATTGGGGGGGGAGCAGTTCTTC.

The V call is TRBV6-5, the J call TRBJ1-5; D not resolved. Trimming cost V 2 bases and J 3 bases, with 14 bases left between them. Germline V gives CDR1 MNHEY, CDR2 SVGAGI. The CDR3 covers 16 residues. CDR3 DNA sequence: TGTGCCAGCAGTTACCACCGTTGGGCCAACAATCAGCCCCAGCATTTT. It specifies CASSYHRWANNQPQHF.

V is TRBV4-2 and J is TRBJ2-5, with TRBD1 matching 7 bases. The J call is uncertain, as TRBJ2-7 better fits the DNA end. Germline CDR1 is LGHNA and CDR2 is YNFKEQ. This CDR3 spans 14 amino acids. CDR3 in DNA: TGTGCCAGCAGCGTGGACAGGCTTAACTACGAGCAGTACTTC. This gives the protein CASSVDRLNYEQYF.

The V call is TRBV7-2, the J call TRBJ1-1; no firm D call. The V end was cut by 4 bases, the J end by 7 bases, with 13 bases between. The CDR3 sequence is 13 residues long. The germline CDR1 and CDR2 sequences are SGHTA and FQGNSA. This CDR3 reads CASSYSDGSEAFF. The CDR3 DNA is TGTGCCAGCAGCTACTCAGACGGGAGTGAAGCTTTCTTT. Full variable domain (missing parts from reference TRBV7-2 and TRBJ1-1): GAGVSQSPSNKVTEKGKDVELRCDPISGHTALYWYRQSLGQGLEFLIYFQGNSAPDKSGLPSDRFSAERTGGSVSTLTIQRTQQEDSAVYLCASSYSDGSEAFFGQGTRLTVV.

This chain uses TRBV28 with TRBJ1-1; 8 bases align to TRBD1. Trimming cost V 6 bases and J 3 bases; bases outside gene matches: 3. The CDR3 sequence is 13 residues long. CDR1 MDHEN and CDR2 SYDVKM come from the germline V gene. The CDR3 DNA is TGTGCCAGCAGCCTACAGGGGGACACTGAAGCTTTCTTT. Protein sequence: CASSLQGDTEAFF.

This rearrangement joins TRBV5-1 to TRBJ2-7; D perhaps matches TRBD1 (6 bases). Germline CDR1 reads SGHRS; CDR2 reads YFSETQ. The CDR3 length is 13 residues. V dropped 2 bases and J dropped 7 bases, with 13 bases sitting between them. CDR3 coding DNA: TGCGCCAGCAGCTTATCAGGGGAGTGGGAGCAGTACTTC. It yields the protein CASSLSGEWEQYF.

The chain joins TRBV7-9 to TRBJ1-2, with 7 bases aligning to TRBD1. CDR1 and CDR2 (germline): SEHNR, FQNEAQ (reference sequence). V shed 4 bases and J 8 bases; nucleotides not matched to a gene: 10. CDR3 length equals 14 residues. The DNA of the CDR3 is TGTGCCAGCAGCTCCCGGGACAGCGGGTTAGGCTACACCTTC. Encoded protein: CASSSRDSGLGYTF.

The rearrangement joins TRBV18 to TRBJ1-1; no reliable D call. Germline loops: CDR1 KGHSH, CDR2 LQKENI. This CDR3 region has 13 residues. The V and J ends lost 2 bases and 3 bases respectively, with 7 bases between them. The CDR3 protein is CASSPELDTEAFF. The CDR3 nucleotides read TGTGCCAGCTCACCAGAGTTGGACACTGAAGCTTTCTTT.

This chain connects TRBV11-2 to TRBJ1-5; D is unclear. The CDR3 loop spans 13 amino acids. Trimming removed 5 bases from V and 6 bases from J, with 11 bases in between. Germline CDR1 reads SGHAT; CDR2 reads FQNNGV. The CDR3 coding sequence is TGTGCCAGCAGCCCGGAGGGTGGTCAGCCCCAGCATTTT. Amino acids: CASSPEGGQPQHF. Filled out from reference TRBV11-2 and TRBJ1-5, the complete variable domain reads EAGVAQSPRYKIIEKRQSVAFWCNPISGHATLYWYQQILGQGPKLLIQFQNNGVVDDSQLPKDRFSAERLKGVDSTLKIQPAKLEDSAVYLCASSPEGGQPQHFGDGTRLSIL.